Each of the 14 T cell receptor beta chains below was sequenced from the same sample in a study of Graves' ophthalmopathy and Graves' hyperthyroidism. TCR beta CDR3 regions were amplified from RNA transcripts. HTBI primers primed a first-round RT-PCR, and a second-round multiplex PCR followed. TCRdb fed the multiplex PCR reads into MiXCR, producing one record per CDR3 protein. The data show 52,000 or so distinct CDR3 sequences, roughly 47% seen once. Sample: peripheral blood. The receptors here all came from an adult woman with Graves' ophthalmopathy.

This clonotype was found many times. The J gene is TRBJ1-1, the V gene TRBV10-3; D remains ambiguous. Germline V gene sequence: CDR1 ENHRY, CDR2 SYGVKD. The CDR3 consists of 13 residues. V was pared by 5 bases and J by 0 bases, with 7 bases between. CDR3 loop: CAISYDMNTEAFF. Written as DNA, the CDR3 is TGTGCCATCAGTTATGATATGAACACTGAAGCTTTCTTT.

This chain uses TRBV5-1 with TRBJ1-6; TRBD1 might be the D (5 bases). The CDR3 runs to 17 residues. CDR1 and CDR2 (germline): SGHRS, YFSETQ. The V and J ends lost 2 bases and 7 bases respectively, with 19 bases between them. The CDR3 loop is CASSFGFDVQANSPLHF. The CDR3 region has the DNA TGCGCCAGCAGCTTCGGGTTTGACGTACAGGCAAATTCACCCCTCCACTTT.

This clonotype was seen ten or more times. J is TRBJ2-3 and V is TRBV24-1, with 10 bases matching TRBD2. Unmatched junction bases numbered 9, after V lost 4 bases and J lost 6 bases. This CDR3 contains 16 residues. Germline assignment: CDR1 KGHDR and CDR2 SFDVKD. CDR3 loop: CATSEALAGEFDTQYF. DNA of the CDR3: TGTGCCACCAGTGAAGCCCTAGCGGGAGAGTTCGATACGCAGTATTTT.

A few counts support this clonotype. V usage is TRBV3-1 and J usage is TRBJ1-1, with TRBD1 matching 8 bases. After removal of 2 bases from V and 5 bases from J, the junction contained 7 bases not matched to a gene. This CDR3 region has 15 residues. From germline, CDR1 is LGHDT and CDR2 YNNKEL (reference sequence). CDR3 in amino acids: CASSQSGGSGTEAFF. The CDR3 DNA sequence: TGTGCCAGCAGCCAATCAGGGGGCAGTGGGACTGAAGCTTTCTTT.

This clonotype came up a few times. The V call is TRBV28, the J call TRBJ2-6; D is ambiguous. The CDR3 has 18 residues. V was clipped by 3 bases and J by 0 bases, with 15 bases between them. CDR1 is MDHEN and CDR2 is SYDVKM in the germline V gene. This CDR3 is CASSFQIRSLSGANVLTF. DNA of the CDR3: TGTGCCAGCAGTTTCCAGATAAGAAGTCTCTCTGGGGCCAACGTCCTGACTTTC.

A word on this clonotype: Relative to the germline gene, one junction end is altered; a read error may explain this. J is TRBJ2-6 and V is TRBV6-4; a weak D match, TRBD1 (6 bases). Germline V gene lookup returns CDR1 MRHNA and CDR2 SNTAGT. The CDR3 runs 13 residues. The CDR3 DNA follows: TGTGCCAGCAGTGACTCAGGGGGCAACGTCCTGACTTTC. Amino acids: CASSDSGGNVLTF.

The table lists this clonotype with many counts. This clone may be a read error of a much larger clone one base away. The chain joins TRBV6-5 to TRBJ2-2; no reliable D call. V lost 6 bases and J lost 7, with 6 bases in between. CDR1 and CDR2 (germline): MNHEY, SVGAGI. The CDR3 length is 11 residues. CDR3 sequence: CASSLVGELFF. The CDR3 nucleotides read TGTGCCAGCAGCTTAGTCGGGGAGCTGTTTTTT.

This clonotype has a count of ten or more. This sequence may be a read error, since a much larger clone differs from it by one base. The rearrangement links TRBV5-8 to TRBJ2-7; D gene ambiguous. The CDR3 has 14 residues. From germline, CDR1 is SGHTS and CDR2 YDEGEE. V lost 2 bases to trimming and J lost 2 bases, with 11 bases between them. CDR3: CASSFSQDAYEQYF. CDR3 bases: TGTGCCAGCAGCTTTAGTCAGGACGCCTACGAGCAGTACTTC.

As concerns this clonotype: This may arise from a read error, as a much more abundant clone is one base away. This chain connects TRBV10-3 to TRBJ2-7; unclear D gene. Germline-derived CDR1 and CDR2 are ENHRY and SYGVKD. The CDR3 runs 11 residues. The CDR3 loop is CASSQNYGQYF. The CDR3 coding sequence is TGTGCCAGCAGTCAAAACTACGGGCAGTACTTC.

J is TRBJ1-2 and V is TRBV2, with 10 nucleotides matching TRBD1. The CDR3 is 14 amino acids. Trimming took 5 bases from V and 5 from J; bases not matched to a gene: 5. Germline V gene data show CDR1 as SNHLY and CDR2 as FYNNEI. CDR3 region: CASSPGTGAYGYTF. The CDR3 coding sequence is TGTGCCAGCAGTCCCGGGACAGGGGCATATGGCTACACCTTC. Drawing the rest from reference TRBV2 and TRBJ1-2, the complete variable domain is EPEVTQTPSHQVTQMGQEVILRCVPISNHLYFYWYRQILGQKVEFLVSFYNNEISEKSEIFDDQFSVERPDGSNFTLKIRSTKLEDSAMYFCASSPGTGAYGYTFGSGTRLTVV.

CDR3 sequence: CAINLNRRNTEAFF. Written as DNA, the CDR3 is TGTGCCATCAATTTAAACAGGCGAAACACTGAAGCTTTCTTT. The chain links TRBV10-3 to TRBJ1-1, with D tentatively TRBD1 (5 bases). V lost 7 bases to trimming and J lost 2 bases, with 14 bases between them. CDR1 and CDR2 (germline): ENHRY, SYGVKD. The CDR3 length is 14 residues.

The chain recombines TRBV19 with TRBJ2-3, with 10 bases lining up with TRBD2. There are 15 residues in the CDR3. Per the germline V gene, CDR1 is LNHDA and CDR2 is SQIVND (reference sequence). Trimming removed 4 bases from V and 11 bases from J; junction bases left unmatched: 12. In DNA, the CDR3 is TGTGCCAGTAGTAAGGAGCGGGAGGGGTACAATGAGCAGTATTTT. It encodes CASSKEREGYNEQYF.

This clonotype was detected only a few times. The CDR3 sequence: CATSRALQGDSPLHF. The DNA of the CDR3 is TGTGCCACCAGCAGAGCTTTACAGGGCGATTCACCCCTCCACTTT. V gene TRBV15 combines with J gene TRBJ1-6; TRBD1 is a possible D gene (6 bases). The CDR3 has 15 residues. V gave up 1 base and J gave up 8 bases, with 12 bases separating them. CDR1 and CDR2 from the germline V gene are LNHNV and YYDKDF (reference sequence).

This clonotype was found many times. The chain uses TRBV28 and TRBJ1-6; 7 bases fit TRBD1. The length of the CDR3 is 14 residues. Germline trimming cut 5 bases from V and 10 bases from J; bases unmatched to any gene: 8. Per the germline V gene, CDR1 is MDHEN and CDR2 is SYDVKM. CDR3 loop: CASSPFTGASPLHF. CDR3 DNA: TGTGCCAGCAGTCCCTTCACAGGGGCCTCACCCCTCCACTTT.